Each of the 21 T cell receptor beta chains below was sequenced from the same sample in a study of tumor and adjacent non-tumor tissue in lung cancer listed by TCRdb under 2018. Libraries were prepared through multiplex PCR. Sequencing relied on an Illumina HiSeq 2500. TCRbeta libraries were constructed through three rounds of nested PCR with primers (Table S4) according to protocols modified from ARM-PCR. Starting from the raw public reads, TCRdb applied fastp trimming at Q25, assembled clones with MiXCR and retained in-frame beta chains. Every CDR3 protein is listed once, alongside the most common genes and DNA of its rows. This sample holds about 110,000 distinct CDR3 sequences; about 64% were observed only once. Over 15% of the sample rests with the top ten. RNA was extracted from bulk unsorted tissue and checked for quality with a NanoDrop ND-1000 and an Agilent 2100. Normal lung samples were distant non-tumor tissue taken more than 3 cm from the tumor edge.

Sequencing was carried out using distant non-tumor lung tissue. The receptors come from a man in his 60s with non-small cell lung cancer.

To note about this clonotype: Relative to the germline gene, one junction end is altered; a read error may explain this. The chain's CDR3 is CASSPTTGGAGELSF. The CDR3 coding sequence is TGTGCCAGCAGCCCGACGACGGGTGGCGCCGGGGAGCTGTCTTTT. This chain links TRBV11-3 with TRBJ2-2, with D maybe TRBD2 (5 bases). The CDR3 is 15 residues long. Looked up from germline, CDR1 is SGHNT and CDR2 is YENEEA.

As concerns this clonotype: At one boundary the junction diverges from the germline segment, which might be a read error. V gene TRBV10-3 combines with J gene TRBJ2-2; possible D gene TRBD1, 6 bases. The CDR3 has 17 residues. Germline V gene data show CDR1 as ENHRY and CDR2 as SYGVKD. The CDR3, as DNA: TGTGCCATCAGTGGGATTCGGACAGTTACGAACACAGGGGAGCTGTTTTTT. Amino acids: CAISGIRTVTNTGELFF.

Regarding this clonotype: The CDR3 carries no conserved terminal phenylalanine or tryptophan, so it likely arises from a read error. The J gene is TRBJ2-1, the V gene TRBV11-1, with a possible D match to TRBD2 (6 bases). This CDR3 is 15 amino acids long. V was pared by 5 bases and J by 4 bases, with 15 bases between. The germline gives CDR1 SGHAT, CDR2 FQDESV (reference sequence). In DNA, the CDR3 is TGTGCCAGCAGCCGGGGGAGACAGACTTACAATGAGCAGTTCCTC. Translated, it gives CASSRGRQTYNEQFL.

This chain joins TRBV7-2 and TRBJ2-6; D is unclear. V dropped 0 bases and J dropped 0 bases, with 12 bases sitting between them. CDR3 length: 18 amino acids. Germline V gives CDR1 SGHTA, CDR2 FQGNSA. CDR3 DNA: TGTGCCAGCAGCTTAGCGTCCGTGTGGGGCTCTGGGGCCAACGTCCTGACTTTC. It translates to CASSLASVWGSGANVLTF.

Details on this clonotype: One junction end does not reproduce the germline sequence, and a read error may be involved. The gene calls are TRBV20-1 and TRBJ2-3; D perhaps matches TRBD2 (5 bases). This CDR3 spans 13 amino acids. The germline gives CDR1 DFQATT, CDR2 SNEGSKA (reference sequence). For the CDR3, the DNA is TGCAGTACTAGGAGTCCGAACACAGATACGCAGTATTTT. Encoded protein: CSTRSPNTDTQYF.

This clonotype has at least ten counts. The V and J genes are TRBV4-2 and TRBJ1-6; no clear D gene. The V end lost 0 bases, the J end lost 2 bases, and 8 bases lay between the germline ends. Germline V CDR1 and CDR2: LGHNA, YNFKEQ. CDR3 length equals 16 residues. Here the CDR3 reads CASSQEGDTYNSPLHF. The CDR3 DNA reads TGTGCCAGCAGCCAAGAAGGTGACACCTATAATTCACCCCTCCACTTT.

V usage is TRBV29-1 and J usage is TRBJ2-1, with D perhaps TRBD1 (6 bases). CDR1 and CDR2 (germline): SQVTM, ANQGSEA. V shed 8 bases and J shed 9 bases, with 29 bases lying between them. The CDR3 extends over 16 amino acids. As DNA, the CDR3 is TGCAGCACTAACGAGGCCATACAGGGTGGCATGAGTGAGCAGTTCTTC. This encodes CSTNEAIQGGMSEQFF.

On this clonotype itself: A much more abundant neighbour one base away suggests this may be a read error. The V and J genes are TRBV6-5 and TRBJ1-2; D remains ambiguous. This CDR3 spans 16 amino acids. Looked up from germline, CDR1 is MNHEY and CDR2 is SVGAGI. The CDR3 DNA follows: TGTGTCAGCAGTTACTCGAAGCGGGCAGGTGCTCATGGCTACACCTTC. Translation gives CVSSYSKRAGAHGYTF.

Comment on this clonotype: Since a much larger clone is just one base distant, this may be a read error. The chain carries TRBV13 and TRBJ1-1, with 12 bases fitting TRBD1. The CDR3 spans 16 residues. Per germline, CDR1 PRHDT and CDR2 FYEKMQ (reference sequence). Here the CDR3 reads CTSSDRDRGLDTEAFF. CDR3 sequence (DNA): TGTACCAGCAGCGACCGGGACAGGGGGCTTGACACTGAAGCTTTCTTT.

The table lists this clonotype with many counts. The chain links TRBV12-3 or TRBV12-4 to TRBJ1-5; TRBD1 might be the D (6 bases). This CDR3 region has 15 residues. Trimming stripped 6 bases from V and 5 bases from J, with 17 bases between. Here the CDR3 DNA reads TGTGCCAGCAGCCGGGACAACGGCCCCTATCAGCCCCAGCATTTT. As protein: CASSRDNGPYQPQHF.

This clonotype was seen a handful of times. A much larger clone is a single base away; this may be a read error. The chain joins TRBV5-4 to TRBJ2-1; 10 bases map to TRBD2. Germline loops: CDR1 SGHNT, CDR2 YYREEE (reference sequence). The CDR3 loop spans 15 amino acids. The CDR3 DNA reads TGTGCCAACAGCCTAAGGACTAGCGGAAACAATGAGCAGTTCTTC. This gives the protein CANSLRTSGNNEQFF.

This clonotype was counted at least ten times. The chain is built from TRBV6-5 and TRBJ2-3; 9 nucleotides align to TRBD2. The germline gives CDR1 MNHEY, CDR2 SVGAGI. Trimming removed 6 bases from V and 6 bases from J; junction bases left unmatched: 10. The CDR3 spans 15 residues. The CDR3 nucleotides read TGTGCCAGCAGACCAAATAGCGGGGGCATGGATACGCAGTATTTT. Residues: CASRPNSGGMDTQYF.

The chain recombines TRBV6-2 or TRBV6-3 with TRBJ2-3; TRBD2 matches at 8 bases. This CDR3 spans 17 amino acids. CDR1 and CDR2 (germline): MNHEY, SVGEGT. V lost 7 bases, J lost 0 bases, and 12 bases stayed unmatched. In DNA form, the CDR3 reads TGTGCCAGCAACACTATCGGGAGGGCCACCAGCACAGATACGCAGTATTTT. This codes for CASNTIGRATSTDTQYF.

The sample holds many counts of this clonotype. The chain uses TRBV4-1 and TRBJ2-7; tentative D call: TRBD1 (6 bases). CDR3 size: 15 residues. CDR1 is MGHRA and CDR2 is YSYEKL in the germline V gene. V was clipped by 1 base and J by 4 bases, with 14 bases between them. The DNA of the CDR3 is TGCGCCAGCAGCCAAGGAGGCCAGGGGTTATACGAGCAGTACTTC. The encoded protein is CASSQGGQGLYEQYF.

Worth noting for this clonotype: A junction boundary mismatches the germline segment, possibly from a read error. V usage is TRBV5-4 and J usage is TRBJ2-7; tentative D call: TRBD1 (6 bases). Germline V gene data show CDR1 as SGHNT and CDR2 as YYREEE (reference sequence). This CDR3 is 16 amino acids long. As DNA, the CDR3 is TGTGCCAGCGGCTTGGGACCTAGCAGGGGAACCTACGAGCAGTACTTC. Protein sequence: CASGLGPSRGTYEQYF.

The chain recombines TRBV20-1 with TRBJ1-5; D call uncertain. Germline V gives CDR1 DFQATT, CDR2 SNEGSKA (reference sequence). The V end was cut by 1 base, the J end by 3 bases, with 19 bases between. CDR3 length: 17 amino acids. The CDR3 is CSARGPTSGTINQPQHF. In DNA, the CDR3 is TGCAGTGCTAGAGGGCCGACGAGCGGAACAATCAATCAGCCCCAGCATTTT.

The chain combines TRBV11-3 with TRBJ2-1; 11 nucleotides align to TRBD2. The length of the CDR3 is 16 residues. CDR1 is SGHNT, CDR2 YENEEA, per germline. J gave up 10 bases and V 2 bases, and 10 bases lay outside the gene matches. The CDR3 region is CASSLTLAGVTGEQFF. CDR3 bases: TGTGCCAGCAGCTTAACACTAGCGGGAGTCACAGGCGAGCAGTTCTTC.

About this clonotype itself: A much larger clone lies one base from this, so it may be a read error. The chain is built from TRBV20-1 and TRBJ1-2; TRBD1 might be the D (5 bases). Trimming pared 7 bases from V and 8 bases from J, leaving 17 bases between. CDR1 is DFQATT and CDR2 is SNEGSKA in the germline V gene (reference sequence). The CDR3 length is 12 residues. This CDR3 is CSVKTGTVGYTF. CDR3 bases: TGCAGTGTTAAAACCGGGACGGTAGGCTACACCTTC.

In regard to this clonotype: At one end, the junction sequence differs from germline, possibly due to a read error. The V gene is TRBV4-1, the J gene TRBJ2-1, with 7 bases matching TRBD1. Germline loops: CDR1 MGHRA, CDR2 YSYEKL. The CDR3 loop spans 15 amino acids. This CDR3 reads CASSQGDSTYNEQFF. CDR3 nucleotide sequence: TGCGCCAGCAGCCAAGGGGACAGCACCTACAATGAGCAATTCTTC.

This clonotype was seen at least ten times. The chain recombines TRBV4-1 with TRBJ2-6; possibly TRBD2 for D (7 bases). CDR3 length: 19 residues. Germline V gene lookup returns CDR1 MGHRA and CDR2 YSYEKL. Trimming pared 4 bases from V and 0 bases from J, leaving 19 bases between. CDR3 DNA sequence: TGCGCCAGCAGCCTTTGGGGGGGGACAACGAGCTCTGGGGCCAACGTCCTGACTTTC. This codes for CASSLWGGTTSSGANVLTF.

This clonotype occurred many times. This chain connects TRBV4-2 to TRBJ1-1; D unclear. There are 15 residues in the CDR3. The germline V gene has CDR1 LGHNA and CDR2 YNFKEQ. V was cut by 7 bases and J by 1 base, with 16 bases left in between. Here the CDR3 reads CASTPEASSNTEAFF. Written as DNA, the CDR3 is TGTGCCAGCACCCCCGAGGCCAGTTCGAACACTGAAGCTTTCTTT.